This T cell receptor beta chain was profiled in a study of blood T cell repertoires in COVID-19 (dated by TCRdb to 2020 to 2021). As for the study more broadly: Collaborator samples came from the United States, Italy and Spain and covered acute and convalescent phases of COVID-19. The material from the prospective study consisted of cDNA or gDNA derived from T cells, B-cell-depleted T cells, or PBMCs. HLA class I and class II types, where available, came from metadata supplied by the sample provider rather than from assay-based typing. The repertoires were made available in a free public database intended to serve as a resource for research on the immune response to SARS-CoV-2. Subjects who had been exposed to COVID-19, were actively infected with it, or had recovered from it provided the deeply sampled blood TCRbeta repertoires that made up the dataset. Nearly every sample came with metadata listing a de-identified subject ID, COVID-19 status, age in years and sex. Samples came from the ongoing ImmuneRACE study (first 160 participants) plus 1,254 subjects from 6 global collaborators.

Note on this clone: Which antigen it targets is not known. No base quality information exists; no much larger clone differs at one position.

One collaborating source in Seattle enrolled patients while the patients were actively infected and followed the patients over time throughout the course of disease. The collaborating institutions used their own protocols to collect whole blood in K2EDTA tubes. Collaborator samples were shipped for TCRbeta analysis as frozen whole blood, isolated PBMCs, or DNA extracted from either sample type. The full study reports these points: How much clinical and demographic metadata was included differed by source and by participant, and the metadata was provided uncurated.

The immunoSEQ Assay, a bias-controlled multiplex PCR, was used to amplify TCRbeta CDR3 regions from genomic DNA. In the paper's pipeline: The number of nucleated cells in each sample was estimated by amplification of reference gene primers within the assay. To quantify the absolute abundance of each unique TCRbeta CDR3 rearrangement, sequence reads were collapsed and filtered. Productive Simpson clonality was computed per sample as the square root of Simpson's diversity index over productive rearrangements. The immuneACCESS repertoire file appears here via TCRdb, limited to in-frame rearrangements. These files lack a portion of the clones; in checked studies, under half of the deficit traces to unresolved V genes, and the cause of the others is not known. V, J and clone size were drawn from that table, and D and trimming were deduced from the DNA. This sample comprises about 200,000 clones, around 86% of them detected only once. Clones ranked in the top ten supply about a tenth of the sample.

V was cut back by 4 bases and J by 6 bases, leaving a gap of 6 bases between them. Based on the germline V gene, the CDR1 and CDR2 sequences are KGHDR and SFDVKD. Taken from cysteine to phenylalanine, the CDR3 has 12 residues. The kept DNA is CDR3 alone, 36 bases in frame from the first base. This TCR was sampled from a woman aged 50 to 60 with COVID-19, enrolled during active disease. The sequenced sample consisted of peripheral blood. Recombination joined TRBV24-1 with TRBJ2-4; perhaps TRBD2 is the D gene, with 5 bases matching. The DNA is TGTGCCACCAGTGACAGCGGAAACATTCAGTACTTC. Translated, it reads CATSDSGNIQYF.